This TCR beta chain is drawn from a study of CD8 T cells in ankylosing spondylitis. Quantitative 5'-RACE with molecular barcodes was used to make the TCR beta libraries. TCRdb redid the calling of the 5' RACE reads with MiXCR, one entry per CDR3 protein. The repertoire has almost 45,000 distinct CDR3 sequences, 9.5% to 12% of them found once; the top ten carry just over 1.4%. Study observations and caveats: Clones linked to disease were reported to show significant enrichment in matched ankylosing spondylitis synovial fluid. Clones linked to disease, bearing a CD8+ phenotype, were relatively rare in peripheral blood. Past research had described some motif variants in reactive arthritis synovial fluid and blood.

This CDR3 spans 12 amino acids. Regarding this clonotype: Its cognate antigen is unknown. Possible read error: a much larger clone is one base away.

The receptor was derived from a male donor with ankylosing spondylitis or in good health (not recorded which). The chain joins TRBV12-3 or TRBV12-4 to TRBJ1-2, with no clear D. Sample: blood, either unsorted or a sorted T cell fraction (not recorded which). The CDR3 sequence is CASSFGGYDYTF. The CDR3 DNA reads TGTGCCAGCAGTTTCGGCGGGTATGACTACACCTTC.